What follows are 22 T cell receptor beta chains derived from one specimen sequenced in a study of cytomegalovirus exposure and HLA in healthy donors. TCRdb keeps only in-frame clones here, not all; method: immunoSEQ multiplex PCR. The data contain under 150,000 clones, 70% to 90% of them singletons. Sequencing was performed on PBMCs. The source is a woman in her late teens or twenties in good health and CMV-seropositive.

The chain recombines TRBV5-5 with TRBJ2-3, with D perhaps TRBD2 (6 bases). This CDR3 has 18 amino acids. V dropped 0 bases and J dropped 0 bases, with 17 bases sitting between them. CDR1 SGHKS and CDR2 YYEKEE come from the germline V gene (reference sequence). The CDR3 nucleotides read TGTGCCAGCAGCTTGGAGGTCGGGGGAACCCGAAGCACAGATACGCAGTATTTT. Its translation is CASSLEVGGTRSTDTQYF.

J is TRBJ2-1 and V is TRBV2, with 15 nucleotides matching TRBD2. The V gene's germline CDR1 is SNHLY and CDR2 FYNNEI. Trimming removed 9 bases from V and 10 bases from J; junction bases left unmatched: 4. This CDR3 spans 13 amino acids. The chain's CDR3 is CASLGLAGGEQFF. Here the CDR3 DNA reads TGTGCCAGTCTAGGACTAGCGGGAGGGGAGCAGTTCTTC.

V gene TRBV2 combines with J gene TRBJ2-7, with 9 bases identical to TRBD1. After removal of 7 bases from V and 3 bases from J, the junction contained 7 bases not matched to a gene. Germline assignment: CDR1 SNHLY and CDR2 FYNNEI. The CDR3 is 14 amino acids. CDR3 in amino acids: CASTRTGEIYEQYF. In nucleotides, the CDR3 is TGTGCCAGCACCCGGACAGGGGAGATCTACGAGCAGTACTTC.

The rearrangement joins TRBV28 to TRBJ1-2; 10 bases align to TRBD1. The length of the CDR3 is 13 residues. Germline V lookup: CDR1 MDHEN, CDR2 SYDVKM. V shed 6 bases, J shed 6 bases, and the junction held 4 bases outside the gene matches. CDR3 protein: CASRGTGADGYTF. The CDR3, as DNA: TGTGCCAGCAGAGGGACAGGGGCCGATGGCTACACCTTC.

This rearrangement joins TRBV5-8 to TRBJ2-5; 9 nucleotides align to TRBD2. This CDR3 is 18 amino acids long. Trimming at V came to 1 base and at J to 5 bases, leaving 15 bases not matched to a gene. The germline V gene has CDR1 SGHTS and CDR2 YDEGEE. DNA for the CDR3: TGTGCCAGCAGCTTGAGGATGGGGCGCGGGAGGGCCTCCGAGACCCAGTACTTC. It codes for CASSLRMGRGRASETQYF.

This clone was seen a single time. V is TRBV29-1 and J is TRBJ2-7, with D possibly being TRBD1 (6 bases). This CDR3 has 13 residues. Germline V gene lookup returns CDR1 SQVTM and CDR2 ANQGSEA. V was clipped by 6 bases and J by 5 bases, with 17 bases between them. DNA for the CDR3: TGCAGCGTACGAGATACAGGGATCCACGAGCAGTACTTC. It codes for CSVRDTGIHEQYF.

In its sample, this clone was seen once. This chain uses TRBV19 with TRBJ1-2; tentatively, D is TRBD1 (6 bases). Germline lookup yields CDR1 LNHDA and CDR2 SQIVND (reference sequence). V shed 9 bases and J shed 2 bases, with 16 bases lying between them. The CDR3 extends over 14 amino acids. The CDR3 is CASKRTAQNYGYTF. The DNA for the CDR3 is TGTGCCAGCAAAAGGACAGCACAAAACTATGGCTACACCTTC.

This clone was found a few times. This sequence joins TRBV19 and TRBJ2-7, with D possibly being TRBD1 (6 bases). Between the trimmed V and J ends, which lost 5 bases and 4 bases, there was a span of 12 bases. The CDR3 covers 13 residues. From germline, CDR1 is LNHDA and CDR2 SQIVND (reference sequence). The CDR3 sequence is CASSRRGQYEQYF. The CDR3, as DNA: TGTGCCAGTAGTCGGCGTGGACAGTACGAGCAGTACTTC.

Only one count was recorded for this clone. This sequence joins TRBV2 and TRBJ1-1; perhaps TRBD1 as D (5 bases). Trimming pared 4 bases from V and 4 bases from J, leaving 22 bases between. The germline V gene has CDR1 SNHLY and CDR2 FYNNEI. This CDR3 is built from 17 residues. In DNA form, the CDR3 reads TGTGCCAGCAGTGTAAGTTTGAGTGGGGCAACGGGCACTGAAGCTTTCTTT. Its protein is CASSVSLSGATGTEAFF.

This chain joins TRBV5-1 and TRBJ2-7; TRBD2 matches 10 bases. This CDR3 comprises 15 residues. In germline, CDR1 is SGHRS, CDR2 YFSETQ. The ends lost 0 bases at V and 7 bases at J; junction bases unmatched: 7. The CDR3 spells CASSLGASGRVEQYF. The CDR3 coding sequence is TGCGCCAGCAGCTTGGGGGCTAGCGGGAGAGTAGAGCAGTACTTC.

V gene TRBV5-8 combines with J gene TRBJ1-2; 10 bases match TRBD1. The CDR3 spans 14 residues. Germline trimming cut 2 bases from V and 4 bases from J; bases unmatched to any gene: 2. Germline loops: CDR1 SGHTS, CDR2 YDEGEE. CDR3 nucleotides: TGTGCCAGCAGCTTAAGGGACAGGGGCTATGGCTACACCTTC. Translating it yields CASSLRDRGYGYTF.

The chain combines TRBV5-4 with TRBJ1-2; 11 bases line up with TRBD1. V was clipped by 0 bases and J by 7 bases; unmatched bases: 2. The germline V gene has CDR1 SGHNT and CDR2 YYREEE (reference sequence). CDR3 size: 14 residues. DNA of the CDR3: TGTGCCAGCAGCTTGGGAGGGACAGGGGGTGGCTACACCTTC. Amino acids: CASSLGGTGGGYTF.

The V call is TRBV28, the J call TRBJ2-1, with 11 bases that match TRBD1. CDR3 length: 15 residues. Trimming took 6 bases from V and 0 from J; bases not matched to a gene: 1. Per the germline V gene, CDR1 is MDHEN and CDR2 is SYDVKM. The CDR3 region has the DNA TGTGCCAGCAGGGGACAGGGGGTCTCCTACAATGAGCAGTTCTTC. It specifies CASRGQGVSYNEQFF.

The sample holds one count of this clone. The chain links TRBV29-1 to TRBJ1-2; D is unclear. The V end lost 4 bases, the J end lost 0 bases, and 9 bases lay between the germline ends. From germline, CDR1 is SQVTM and CDR2 ANQGSEA. The CDR3 extends over 13 amino acids. The CDR3 DNA reads as TGCAGCGTTGGGAGCGATGCTAACTATGGCTACACCTTC. This translates into CSVGSDANYGYTF.

CDR3 coding DNA: TGTGCCAGCAGGGGGGGGAAGGTTGAAGCTTTCTTT. This codes for CASRGGKVEAFF. This chain connects TRBV11-2 to TRBJ1-1; tentative D call: TRBD1 (5 bases). The ends were cut back, 6 bases at V and 7 bases at J, with 12 bases in the middle. This CDR3 is built from 12 residues. Germline V gives CDR1 SGHAT, CDR2 FQNNGV. Full variable domain (rest looked up from reference TRBV11-2 and TRBJ1-1): EAGVAQSPRYKIIEKRQSVAFWCNPISGHATLYWYQQILGQGPKLLIQFQNNGVVDDSQLPKDRFSAERLKGVDSTLKIQPAKLEDSAVYLCASRGGKVEAFFGQGTRLTVV.

In this sample, this clone turned up once. The chain joins TRBV6-1 to TRBJ1-6; TRBD1 matches at 9 bases. Germline lookup yields CDR1 MNHNS and CDR2 SASEGT. The trim removed 6 bases at V and 9 bases at J, leaving 9 bases unmatched. This CDR3 has 15 amino acids. Here the CDR3 DNA reads TGTGCCAGCAGGGGGGGACAGGGAGGGGGTTCACCCCTCCACTTT. Translated: CASRGGQGGGSPLHF.

The chain uses TRBV30 and TRBJ1-5, with TRBD1 as a possible D gene (6 bases). CDR1 GTSNPN and CDR2 SVGIG come from the germline V gene (reference sequence). With 0 bases removed from V and 4 bases from J, the gap between germline ends came to 16 bases. The CDR3 length is 16 residues. For the CDR3, the DNA is TGTGCCTGGAGTGTAGCTACAGGGAGAATGAATCAGCCCCAGCATTTT. It specifies CAWSVATGRMNQPQHF.

CDR3 nucleotide sequence: TGTGCCAGCAGTTACCTAGGGGGCGAGACCCAGTACTTC. It yields the protein CASSYLGGETQYF. This sequence joins TRBV6-5 and TRBJ2-5; TRBD1 matches at 7 bases. The germline V gene encodes CDR1 MNHEY and CDR2 SVGAGI. Trimming removed 2 bases from V and 5 bases from J; junction bases left unmatched: 2. The CDR3 length is 13 residues.

V is TRBV5-1 and J is TRBJ2-7; 7 bases fit TRBD1. The germline gives CDR1 SGHRS, CDR2 YFSETQ. The J segment lost 3 bases and the V segment lost 0 bases, leaving 6 bases of the junction unmatched. The CDR3 covers 15 residues. This chain's CDR3 is CASSLGGTDDYEQYF. The CDR3 coding sequence is TGCGCCAGCAGCTTGGGAGGGACAGACGACTACGAGCAGTACTTC.

The V gene is TRBV4-1, the J gene TRBJ2-3; 8 bases are shared with TRBD2. This CDR3 has 16 amino acids. With 1 base clipped from V and 3 bases from J, the junction kept 6 bases outside the gene matches. Germline values: CDR1 MGHRA, CDR2 YSYEKL. In DNA, the CDR3 is TGCGCCAGCAGCCAAGGGGTAGCGGGGACAACAGATACGCAGTATTTT. Translating gives CASSQGVAGTTDTQYF.

This clone was counted at least ten times. V is TRBV2 and J is TRBJ2-7; the match to TRBD2 covers 14 bases. Germline V gene sequence: CDR1 SNHLY, CDR2 FYNNEI. Trimming took 2 bases from V and 6 from J; bases not matched to a gene: 12. There are 18 residues in the CDR3. CDR3 DNA sequence: TGTGCCAGCAGTGAACCCGGGACTAGCGGGAGAAACCCCCTCGAGCAGTACTTC. As protein: CASSEPGTSGRNPLEQYF.

The chain couples TRBV27 to TRBJ2-7, with D possibly TRBD1 on 5 matching bases. Germline values: CDR1 MNHEY, CDR2 SMNVEV (reference sequence). V lost 8 bases to trimming and J lost 4 bases, with 18 bases between them. This CDR3 is built from 14 residues. The CDR3 reads CASAPDLGAYEQYF. The CDR3 region has the DNA TGTGCCAGCGCGCCGGACCTAGGGGCTTACGAGCAGTACTTC.